Each of the 12 T cell receptor beta chains below was sequenced from the same sample in a study of cytomegalovirus exposure and HLA in healthy donors. Amplification used 60 Vbeta primers and 13 Jbeta primers. TCRdb keeps only in-frame clones here, not all; method: immunoSEQ multiplex PCR. The sample shows 100,000 to 150,000 clones, approximately 82% of them seen only once. The specimen was PBMCs. Source of these receptors: a boy between 2 and 10 years old in good health and CMV-seronegative.

CDR3 amino acids: CASSLGASGNDEQFF. The CDR3 region has the DNA TGTGCCAGCAGCTTAGGGGCTAGCGGGAATGATGAGCAGTTCTTC. J is TRBJ2-1 and V is TRBV11-2, with TRBD2 matching 9 bases. The V gene end was trimmed by 1 base and the J gene end by 8 bases; junction bases not matched to a gene: 6. The CDR3 is 15 amino acids. The germline V gene has CDR1 SGHAT and CDR2 FQNNGV.

DNA for the CDR3: TGCGCCAGCAGCTTAGGACAGGGGCCCTCCTACGAGCAGTACGTC. Amino acids: CASSLGQGPSYEQYV. This rearrangement joins TRBV5-1 to TRBJ2-7, with TRBD1 matching over 9 bases. Looked up from germline, CDR1 is SGHRS and CDR2 is YFSETQ. The CDR3 is 15 amino acids. Germline trimming cut 2 bases from V and 0 bases from J; bases unmatched to any gene: 3.

This clone was counted between two and nine times. The chain carries TRBV9 and TRBJ2-1; D may be TRBD2 (6 bases). The germline V gene encodes CDR1 SGDLS and CDR2 YYNGEE. CDR3 length: 17 residues. Trimming removed 4 bases from V and 5 bases from J, with 22 bases in between. The CDR3 here is CASSRLRGTGYNNEQFF. As DNA, the CDR3 is TGTGCCAGCAGCCGACTCCGGGGGACGGGGTATAACAATGAGCAGTTCTTC.

This rearrangement joins TRBV18 to TRBJ2-7, with a tentative D call TRBD1 (5 bases). Germline V gene sequence: CDR1 KGHSH, CDR2 LQKENI. Trimming left V 5 bases short and J 3 bases short, with 17 bases between. CDR3 length: 15 residues. This CDR3 is CASSENDRRYYEQYF. Here the CDR3 DNA reads TGTGCCAGCTCAGAAAACGACAGAAGGTACTACGAGCAGTACTTC.

This clone has a handful of counts. The rearrangement links TRBV6-5 to TRBJ1-1; weak D call: TRBD1 (5 bases). CDR3 length equals 16 residues. From germline, CDR1 is MNHEY and CDR2 SVGAGI. The ends were cut back, 2 bases at V and 4 bases at J, with 17 bases in the middle. CDR3 protein: CASSYLGTFGGTEAFF. The CDR3 nucleotides are TGTGCCAGCAGTTACCTCGGGACTTTCGGGGGCACTGAAGCTTTCTTT.

The chain has TRBV6-5 and TRBJ1-1; D might be TRBD1 (6 bases). Deletions cut 3 bases from V and 7 bases from J, with 9 bases between. CDR3 length: 12 residues. CDR1 is MNHEY and CDR2 is SVGAGI in the germline V gene. The chain's CDR3 is CASSYGQIEAFF. DNA of the CDR3: TGTGCCAGCAGTTATGGACAGATTGAAGCTTTCTTT.

This rearrangement joins TRBV30 to TRBJ2-7, with D uncertain. The CDR3 length is 11 residues. Germline loops: CDR1 GTSNPN, CDR2 SVGIG (reference sequence). V was pared by 2 bases and J by 6 bases, with 8 bases between. The CDR3 sequence is CAWSNGFEQYF. In DNA, the CDR3 is TGTGCCTGGAGTAACGGGTTCGAGCAGTACTTC. Full variable domain (remainder filled in from reference TRBV30 and TRBJ2-7): SQTIHQWPATLVQPVGSPLSLECTVEGTSNPNLYWYRQAAGRGLQLLFYSVGIGQISSEVPQNLSASRPQDRQFILSSKKLLLSDSGFYLCAWSNGFEQYFGPGTRLTVT.

The genes are TRBV15 and TRBJ2-3; D perhaps matches TRBD2 (6 bases). Germline assignment: CDR1 LNHNV and CDR2 YYDKDF (reference sequence). Trimming took 3 bases from V and 6 from J, leaving 16 bases between them. This CDR3 has 15 residues. The CDR3 protein is CATSRGAGWRDTQYF. CDR3 bases: TGTGCCACCAGCAGGGGAGCGGGCTGGCGCGATACGCAGTATTTT.

V gene TRBV11-2 combines with J gene TRBJ2-4, with TRBD1 matching 12 bases. The germline gives CDR1 SGHAT, CDR2 FQNNGV. With V trimmed by 0 bases and J by 7 bases, 4 bases remained unmatched. The CDR3 has 16 amino acids. The chain's CDR3 is CASSLDEGQGANIQYF. The CDR3 DNA follows: TGTGCCAGCAGCTTAGATGAGGGACAGGGGGCTAACATTCAGTACTTC.

The chain combines TRBV5-4 with TRBJ2-1; TRBD2 aligns across 8 bases. V shed 4 bases and J 3 bases; nucleotides not matched to a gene: 6. CDR3 length: 15 amino acids. CDR1 and CDR2 from the germline V gene are SGHNT and YYREEE (reference sequence). This CDR3 reads CASSRWTSFYNEQFF. Here the CDR3 DNA reads TGTGCCAGCAGCCGTTGGACTAGCTTCTACAATGAGCAGTTCTTC.

This rearrangement joins TRBV6-6 to TRBJ2-5, with D possibly TRBD2 on 5 matching bases. Trimming left V 7 bases short and J 1 base short, with 16 bases between. The CDR3 contains 15 residues. Germline V CDR1 and CDR2: MNHNY, SVGAGI (reference sequence). CDR3 DNA sequence: TGTGCCAGCAATATAAGAAAGCGGTCCCAAGAGACCCAGTACTTC. Translated, it gives CASNIRKRSQETQYF.

This sequence joins TRBV18 and TRBJ1-4; maybe TRBD1 (6 bases). V was shortened by 3 bases and J by 7 bases, with 18 bases between the two germline ends. Germline V CDR1 and CDR2: KGHSH, LQKENI. CDR3 size: 16 residues. CDR3: CASSPYGTKQPEKLFF. The CDR3 region has the DNA TGTGCCAGCTCACCCTATGGGACAAAGCAGCCTGAAAAACTGTTTTTT.